This T cell receptor beta chain is drawn from a study of OX40 agonist ivuxolimab in advanced cancers. The CDR3 contains 15 residues. Germline assignment: CDR1 SNHLY and CDR2 FYNNEI. TCRdb's table, derived via immunoSEQ multiplex PCR, lists solely in-frame clones and lacks some. Here the sample spans around 25,000 clones, 83% being singletons. Individuals having autoimmune disease history or systemic immunosuppression were not enrolled. The sequence was collected from an adult with an advanced solid tumor such as melanoma, head and neck, liver or kidney cancer. The genes are TRBV2 and TRBJ2-5; the match to TRBD1 covers 8 bases. The J call may be in error: the DNA end matches TRBJ2-7 better. Sequenced here: CD4+ or CD8+ T cells sorted from blood, sampled in a trial of the OX40 agonist ivuxolimab. The CDR3 DNA follows: TGTGCCAGCAGTGAGGGACAGGAGTTGGTCTACGAGCAGTACTTC. This sequence encodes CASSEGQELVYEQYF.